The clone carrying this T cell receptor beta chain occurred many times. The antigen remains undetermined. Generation of TCR beta libraries employed quantitative 5'-RACE incorporating molecular barcodes. Each CDR3 protein gets one entry after TCRdb re-called the 5' RACE reads with MiXCR. The profile shows around 210,000 distinct CDR3 sequences, approximately 7.6% of them singletons. This CDR3 contains 13 residues. Germline V gives CDR1 SGHRS, CDR2 YFSETQ. V lost 4 bases and J lost 1, with 8 bases in between. This entry is derived from a study of CD8 T cells in ankylosing spondylitis. Findings of the study overall: What seemed typical of ankylosing spondylitis blood was a TCR beta motif built from 7 or 8 highly homologous variants. Researchers reportedly found disease-linked clones significantly enriched in matched ankylosing spondylitis synovial fluid.

This clonotype was obtained from a female donor with ankylosing spondylitis or in good health (not recorded which). The source material was blood, either unsorted or a sorted T cell fraction (not recorded which). The chain joins TRBV5-1 to TRBJ2-5; perhaps TRBD2 as D (6 bases). The CDR3 coding sequence is TGCGCCAGCAGCAATAGCGGCCAAGAGACCCAGTACTTC. It translates to CASSNSGQETQYF.